This T cell receptor (beta chain) was profiled in a study of OX40 agonist ivuxolimab in advanced cancers. For the study at large: Patients were dosed intravenously with ivuxolimab at 0.01 to 10 mg/kg every 2 weeks. Two patients with cutaneous melanoma and one with hepatocellular carcinoma, three in total, showed partial responses.

The CDR3 contains 15 residues. The germline gives CDR1 MNHNY, CDR2 SVGAGI (reference sequence). J lost 0 bases, V lost 9 bases, and 8 bases had no gene match. The table came from immunoSEQ multiplex PCR; TCRdb's copy has only in-frame clones and leaves some out. The sample holds over 65,000 clones, 84% seen once. Excluded were patients having autoimmune disease history or systemic immunosuppression. The sequence was obtained from an adult with an advanced solid tumor such as melanoma, head and neck, liver or kidney cancer. This specimen consisted of CD4+ or CD8+ T cells sorted from blood, obtained in a trial of the OX40 agonist ivuxolimab. J is TRBJ1-2 and V is TRBV6-6; 9 bases match TRBD1. As DNA, the CDR3 is TGTGCCAGTACAGGGGGCTCCCAAGCTAACTATGGCTACACCTTC. Its protein is CASTGGSQANYGYTF.